The source of this TCR beta chain is a study of beta chain features in type 1 diabetes. Study-wide results and limits: TCRB CDR3s from Type 1 diabetes patients were moderately but significantly shorter in all four CD4+ subsets.

Since all of the isolated RNA was reverse transcribed, expressed TCRB transcripts were what got sequenced. Sequencing was performed with immunoSEQ multiplex PCR; in TCRdb, only in-frame clones are kept and a portion is missing. The sample shows around 260,000 clones, approximately 20% of them seen only once. CDR3 length equals 14 residues. V lost 1 base and J lost 4; bases outside the gene matches: 2. The germline V gene encodes CDR1 LGHNT and CDR2 FRNRAP. The table lists this clone with a few counts. Its cognate antigen is unknown. Without exception, sorted populations had purity beyond 95%. The chain employs TRBV12-5 and TRBJ2-5; TRBD2 matches 8 bases. The sample consisted of naive CD4+ T cells from blood. The clonotype was recovered from a woman in her thirties or forties with type 1 diabetes. Here the CDR3 reads CASGLGGTRETQYF. CDR3 bases: TGTGCTAGTGGTTTGGGGGGGACTAGAGAGACCCAGTACTTC.